Each of the 26 T cell receptor beta chains below was sequenced from the same sample in a study of cytomegalovirus exposure and HLA in healthy donors. Use of 60 Vbeta and 13 Jbeta primers characterized the PCR. Profiled with immunoSEQ multiplex PCR; TCRdb holds only in-frame clones, not every one. The sample includes over 150,000 clones, roughly 80% of them seen just once. Sequencing input: PBMCs. The receptors stem from a woman under 40 in good health and CMV-seropositive.

The V call is TRBV19, the J call TRBJ1-6; D is uncertain. Trimming left V 6 bases short and J 6 bases short, with 21 bases between. CDR1 and CDR2 from the germline V gene are LNHDA and SQIVND (reference sequence). CDR3 length equals 17 residues. CDR3 protein: CASSPSYPGFANSPLHF. The CDR3 region has the DNA TGTGCCAGTAGCCCCTCTTATCCGGGATTTGCTAATTCACCCCTCCACTTT.

CDR3 protein: CSVFIPLGTANYGYTF. DNA for the CDR3: TGCAGCGTTTTTATTCCTCTGGGGACAGCAAACTATGGCTACACCTTC. V usage is TRBV29-1 and J usage is TRBJ1-2, with 7 bases matching TRBD1. The CDR3 totals 16 residues. Per germline, CDR1 SQVTM and CDR2 ANQGSEA. V gave up 5 bases and J gave up 2 bases; unmatched junction bases: 14.

This chain joins TRBV29-1 and TRBJ2-7; 10 positions match TRBD1. Germline assignment: CDR1 SQVTM and CDR2 ANQGSEA. The trim removed 6 bases at V and 3 bases at J, leaving 11 bases unmatched. CDR3 length: 15 amino acids. The CDR3 loop is CSVFTSGTGVYEQYF. The CDR3 coding sequence is TGCAGCGTGTTCACTTCCGGGACAGGGGTCTACGAGCAGTACTTC.

The gene calls are TRBV27 and TRBJ1-2; D unclear. V was cut by 2 bases and J by 4 bases, with 11 bases left in between. This CDR3 has 14 residues. CDR1 is MNHEY and CDR2 is SMNVEV in the germline V gene (reference sequence). The CDR3 sequence is CASSLLPVPYGYTF. The CDR3 DNA sequence: TGTGCCAGCAGTTTACTCCCGGTCCCCTATGGCTACACCTTC.

This clone was observed a few times. The gene calls are TRBV7-3 and TRBJ1-6, with D tentatively TRBD1 (5 bases). With 2 bases removed from V and 10 bases from J, the gap between germline ends came to 12 bases. Germline V lookup: CDR1 SGHTA, CDR2 FQGTGA. The CDR3 is 14 residues long. The CDR3 is CASSLSGGGSPLHF. The CDR3 DNA reads as TGTGCCAGCAGCTTATCGGGGGGAGGGTCACCCCTCCACTTT.

The chain couples TRBV29-1 to TRBJ1-1; D gene unclear. Trimming took off 5 bases at V and 1 base at J, with 14 bases between the two ends. The CDR3 extends over 14 amino acids. Germline values: CDR1 SQVTM, CDR2 ANQGSEA. CDR3: CSVWWRGTNTEAFF. The CDR3 DNA is TGCAGCGTTTGGTGGCGGGGAACGAACACTGAAGCTTTCTTT.

The rearrangement joins TRBV7-9 to TRBJ2-3; D not resolved. V was cut by 7 bases and J by 5 bases, with 10 bases left in between. CDR1 and CDR2 from the germline V gene are SEHNR and FQNEAQ (reference sequence). The CDR3 is made up of 12 amino acids. DNA of the CDR3: TGTGCCAGCACCTTTACTCTAGATACGCAGTATTTT. Amino acid sequence: CASTFTLDTQYF.

The V and J genes are TRBV9 and TRBJ1-2; possibly TRBD1 for D (6 bases). The V and J ends lost 2 bases and 3 bases respectively, with 14 bases between them. Germline lookup yields CDR1 SGDLS and CDR2 YYNGEE. There are 15 residues in the CDR3. In DNA form, the CDR3 reads TGTGCCAGCAGCGTGACAACAGGGCATGACTATGGCTACACCTTC. It translates to CASSVTTGHDYGYTF.

This chain links TRBV5-4 with TRBJ1-5, with 12 bases that match TRBD1. Germline V gene sequence: CDR1 SGHNT, CDR2 YYREEE (reference sequence). Trimming took 4 bases from V and 5 from J; bases not matched to a gene: 4. The CDR3 contains 15 residues. CDR3 sequence (DNA): TGTGCCAGCAGCCCGGGACAGGGGGCACATCAGCCCCAGCATTTT. Its protein product is CASSPGQGAHQPQHF.

In this sample, this clone turned up once. The V gene is TRBV9, the J gene TRBJ1-5, with D possibly TRBD1 on 5 matching bases. Germline CDR1 is SGDLS and CDR2 is YYNGEE. The V and J ends lost 0 bases and 7 bases respectively, with 17 bases between them. The CDR3 sequence is 16 residues long. The CDR3 nucleotides read TGTGCCAGCAGCGTAGTGCAGGGAAGGATGGGCCAGCCCCAGCATTTT. Protein product: CASSVVQGRMGQPQHF.

The V call is TRBV5-5, the J call TRBJ1-1; D might be TRBD1 (5 bases). This CDR3 has 14 amino acids. CDR1 is SGHKS, CDR2 YYEKEE, per germline (reference sequence). V dropped 7 bases and J dropped 4 bases, with 17 bases sitting between them. CDR3 DNA sequence: TGTGCCAGCCGCACCTCTCAGGGTCCCACTGAAGCTTTCTTT. It translates to CASRTSQGPTEAFF.

J is TRBJ1-6 and V is TRBV5-4; 9 bases line up with TRBD1. Germline loops: CDR1 SGHNT, CDR2 YYREEE (reference sequence). J lost 0 bases, V lost 4 bases, and 11 bases had no gene match. There are 19 residues in the CDR3. The CDR3 DNA reads as TGTGCCAGCAGCGTCACAGGGGGCGGTCTTAGCTCCTATAATTCACCCCTCCACTTT. Residues: CASSVTGGGLSSYNSPLHF.

The CDR3 nucleotides read TGTGCCAGTGCGGGGGCAGCCAAAAACATTCAGTACTTC. Protein product: CASAGAAKNIQYF. The chain joins TRBV19 to TRBJ2-4; TRBD2 is a possible D gene (7 bases). The germline V gene encodes CDR1 LNHDA and CDR2 SQIVND (reference sequence). This CDR3 region has 13 residues. V was trimmed by 8 bases and J by 0 bases, leaving 8 bases between them.

V and J are TRBV7-2 and TRBJ1-1, with D possibly being TRBD1 (6 bases). The CDR3 runs to 13 residues. CDR1 and CDR2 from the germline V gene are SGHTA and FQGNSA. V was pared by 2 bases and J by 3 bases, with 7 bases between. Here the CDR3 DNA reads TGTGCCAGCAGCTTATACAGGGACACTGAAGCTTTCTTT. Translating it yields CASSLYRDTEAFF. The whole variable domain, filled in from reference TRBV7-2 and TRBJ1-1, reads GAGVSQSPSNKVTEKGKDVELRCDPISGHTALYWYRQSLGQGLEFLIYFQGNSAPDKSGLPSDRFSAERTGGSVSTLTIQRTQQEDSAVYLCASSLYRDTEAFFGQGTRLTVV.

The chain has TRBV6-1 and TRBJ1-5; TRBD1 is a possible D gene (6 bases). Germline CDR1 and CDR2: MNHNS and SASEGT. Trimming removed 2 bases at V and 0 bases at J, with 8 bases between. The CDR3 sequence is 15 residues long. The CDR3 protein is CASSEPRGSNQPQHF. DNA for the CDR3: TGTGCCAGCAGTGAACCCAGGGGTAGCAATCAGCCCCAGCATTTT.

The chain uses TRBV27 and TRBJ2-1; D gene uncertain. CDR3 length: 14 amino acids. Deletions cut 5 bases from V and 0 bases from J, with 8 bases between. The germline CDR1 and CDR2 sequences are MNHEY and SMNVEV (reference sequence). CDR3 amino acids: CASSMLSSYNEQFF. The CDR3 DNA is TGTGCCAGCAGTATGTTGAGCTCCTACAATGAGCAGTTCTTC.

This chain links TRBV5-3 with TRBJ1-1, with a tentative D call TRBD1 (6 bases). TRBV5-3 is assigned to the ORF class and has an uncertain function. V was clipped by 4 bases and J by 0 bases, with 10 bases between them. CDR3 length: 14 amino acids. CDR3 coding DNA: TGTGCCAGAAGCGGGAACAGGGTGAACACTGAAGCTTTCTTT. It is translated as CARSGNRVNTEAFF.

This clone was detected only a few times. V gene TRBV5-1 combines with J gene TRBJ2-3, with 8 bases that match TRBD1. CDR3 length: 15 amino acids. Germline V lookup: CDR1 SGHRS, CDR2 YFSETQ. V trimming: 3 bases; J trimming: 1 base; junction bases outside the gene matches: 4. CDR3 sequence: CASSSGGHGTDTQYF. For the CDR3, the DNA is TGCGCCAGCAGCTCAGGGGGCCATGGCACAGATACGCAGTATTTT.

This clone was counted once. CDR3 protein: CASSINGNSPLHF. The CDR3 nucleotides read TGTGCCAGTAGTATAAACGGGAATTCACCCCTCCACTTT. The V call is TRBV19, the J call TRBJ1-6; D gene uncertain. Germline V CDR1 and CDR2: LNHDA, SQIVND (reference sequence). V was cut by 2 bases and J by 7 bases, with 6 bases left in between. The CDR3 extends over 13 amino acids.

The chain recombines TRBV4-1 with TRBJ2-3; TRBD1 aligns across 9 bases. V shed 4 bases, J shed 5 bases, and the junction held 4 bases outside the gene matches. Germline lookup yields CDR1 MGHRA and CDR2 YSYEKL. This CDR3 is 14 amino acids long. The CDR3, as DNA: TGCGCCAGCAGCCTGGGGACAGGGAGAGATACGCAGTATTTT. Translation gives CASSLGTGRDTQYF.

This chain uses TRBV6-6 with TRBJ1-1; D gene uncertain. The germline V gene has CDR1 MNHNY and CDR2 SVGAGI (reference sequence). V lost 2 bases to trimming and J lost 0 bases, with 13 bases between them. CDR3 length: 16 residues. The CDR3 bases are TGTGCCAGCAGTTACGGAACTAGCTACATGAACACTGAAGCTTTCTTT. Its translation is CASSYGTSYMNTEAFF.

This chain uses TRBV2 with TRBJ2-7, with TRBD1 matching 7 bases. The CDR3 is 13 residues long. CDR1 is SNHLY, CDR2 FYNNEI, per germline. V was pared by 5 bases and J by 6 bases, with 7 bases of the junction left unmatched. The CDR3 coding sequence is TGTGCCAGCAGTCTGCTAAACAGGGGCGAGCAGTACTTC. Protein product: CASSLLNRGEQYF.

The chain has TRBV5-1 and TRBJ1-1; no definite D call. The germline CDR1 and CDR2 sequences are SGHRS and YFSETQ. This CDR3 is built from 12 residues. V was clipped by 5 bases and J by 4 bases, with 9 bases between them. CDR3 coding DNA: TGCGCCAGCAGGGGAGAGGGCACTGAAGCTTTCTTT. Translated: CASRGEGTEAFF. The variable domain in full, with the rest retrieved from reference TRBV5-1 and TRBJ1-1, is KAGVTQTPRYLIKTRGQQVTLSCSPISGHRSVSWYQQTPGQGLQFLFEYFSETQRNKGNFPGRFSGRQFSNSRSEMNVSTLELGDSALYLCASRGEGTEAFFGQGTRLTVV.

V is TRBV11-2 and J is TRBJ1-2; D is ambiguous. Deletions cut 7 bases from V and 8 bases from J, with 20 bases between. CDR3 length: 14 residues. Germline loops: CDR1 SGHAT, CDR2 FQNNGV. DNA for the CDR3: TGTGCCAGCAACCATTATGGCGGGAATGAGGGCTACACCTTC. Protein sequence: CASNHYGGNEGYTF.

The rearrangement links TRBV4-2 to TRBJ2-2, with D perhaps TRBD1 (6 bases). The V and J ends lost 3 bases and 2 bases respectively, with 16 bases between them. The germline V gene has CDR1 LGHNA and CDR2 YNFKEQ. CDR3 length: 17 amino acids. The CDR3 loop reads CASSHRTGTSNTGELFF. In nucleotides, the CDR3 is TGTGCCAGCAGCCATCGAACCGGGACATCCAACACCGGGGAGCTGTTTTTT.

The rearrangement joins TRBV9 to TRBJ1-6, with D perhaps matching TRBD1 (6 bases). CDR1 and CDR2 from the germline V gene are SGDLS and YYNGEE. Trimming stripped 3 bases from V and 0 bases from J, with 10 bases between. This CDR3 comprises 16 residues. The CDR3 is CASSAGQSSYNSPLHF. Written as DNA, the CDR3 is TGTGCCAGCAGCGCTGGACAGAGCTCCTATAATTCACCCCTCCACTTT.